These 13 T cell receptor beta chains share one sample of origin, sequenced in a study of shared clonotypes between healthy human individuals. Produced via immunoSEQ multiplex PCR; TCRdb's table is partial and in-frame only. The top ten hold more than 0.12% of the sample, which has about 2.4 million clones, approximately 90% seen once. Input material: naive CD4+ T cells sorted from blood. The subset denotes: CD45RA+ positively selected. These receptors came from a man in his late teens or twenties in good health.

CDR3 coding DNA: TGTGCCAGCAGTTACGGGGAGCAAAGGCCCCAGCATTTT. Its translation is CASSYGEQRPQHF. The chain has TRBV6-5 and TRBJ1-5; D unclear. CDR1 and CDR2 (germline): MNHEY, SVGAGI. V gave up 2 bases and J gave up 9 bases, with 11 bases separating them. The CDR3 length is 13 residues.

The chain links TRBV30 to TRBJ1-2; D is uncertain. Trimming left V 4 bases short and J 2 bases short, with 11 bases between. The CDR3 is 13 residues long. Germline V gene data show CDR1 as GTSNPN and CDR2 as SVGIG (reference sequence). CDR3 loop: CAWTPWGNYGYTF. In DNA, the CDR3 is TGTGCCTGGACCCCCTGGGGAAACTATGGCTACACCTTC.

The chain joins TRBV5-8 to TRBJ1-5; 10 positions agree with TRBD1. Germline trimming cut 0 bases from V and 7 bases from J; bases unmatched to any gene: 7. The CDR3 is 16 residues long. Germline CDR1 SGHTS, CDR2 YDEGEE. CDR3 residues: CASSLAGTGVGQPQHF. CDR3 nucleotides: TGTGCCAGCAGCTTGGCCGGGACAGGGGTAGGGCAGCCCCAGCATTTT.

The genes are TRBV27 and TRBJ1-3, with D perhaps TRBD1 (5 bases). This CDR3 region has 13 residues. V shed 5 bases and J shed 16 bases, with 21 bases lying between them. Per germline, CDR1 MNHEY and CDR2 SMNVEV (reference sequence). The chain's CDR3 is CASSPVRSGPYYF. The CDR3 DNA follows: TGTGCCAGCAGTCCCGTCAGATCGGGGCCTTATTATTTT.

The chain combines TRBV2 with TRBJ2-5; D tentatively reads TRBD1 or TRBD2 (6 bases each). The germline gives CDR1 SNHLY, CDR2 FYNNEI. Deletions cut 5 bases from V and 5 bases from J, with 15 bases between. This CDR3 is built from 14 residues. CDR3 bases: TGTGCCAGCAGTCCCTGGGGGGCGGGGGAGACCCAGTACTTC. This translates into CASSPWGAGETQYF.

V and J are TRBV7-9 and TRBJ2-1, with 9 positions matching TRBD1. Trimming cost V 5 bases and J 4 bases; bases outside gene matches: 6. This CDR3 comprises 15 residues. CDR1 is SEHNR and CDR2 is FQNEAQ in the germline V gene (reference sequence). The CDR3 loop is CASSRGTGTYNEQFF. CDR3 bases: TGTGCCAGCAGCCGCGGGACAGGGACGTACAATGAGCAGTTCTTC. The whole variable domain, remainder taken from reference TRBV7-9 and TRBJ2-1, is DTGVSQNPRHKITKRGQNVTFRCDPISEHNRLYWYRQTLGQGPEFLTYFQNEAQLEKSRLLSDRFSAERPKGSFSTLEIQRTEQGDSAMYLCASSRGTGTYNEQFFGPGTRLTVL.

The rearrangement uses TRBV6-5 and TRBJ2-7; the match to TRBD2 covers 9 bases. Germline loops: CDR1 MNHEY, CDR2 SVGAGI. The CDR3 has 14 residues. Trimming took 11 bases from V and 6 from J; bases not matched to a gene: 14. The CDR3 bases are TGTGCCGTGGGAGGTGCGGGAGGGCCCGGCGAGCAGTACTTC. Its protein product is CAVGGAGGPGEQYF.

The CDR3, as DNA: TGCAGCGTTGAAGGTCCCAATCCCGGGGCGAACACCGGGGAGCTGTTTTTT. Protein sequence: CSVEGPNPGANTGELFF. This chain links TRBV29-1 with TRBJ2-2, with D perhaps matching TRBD2 (5 bases). The CDR3 spans 17 residues. CDR1 is SQVTM, CDR2 ANQGSEA, per germline. Trimming took 1 base from V and 0 from J, leaving 15 bases between them.

The rearrangement uses TRBV28 and TRBJ1-3, with D perhaps TRBD1 (6 bases). CDR1 is MDHEN, CDR2 SYDVKM, per germline. V shed 5 bases and J shed 4 bases, with 15 bases lying between them. CDR3 length equals 15 residues. CDR3 DNA sequence: TGTGCCAGCAGTCCGGGGACACTCGGGGGAAACACCATATATTTT. Its translation: CASSPGTLGGNTIYF.

The rearrangement links TRBV10-2 to TRBJ2-7; 12 bases are shared with TRBD2. Germline values: CDR1 WSHSY, CDR2 SAAADI. The CDR3 has 15 residues. After removal of 7 bases from V and 1 base from J, the junction contained 5 bases not matched to a gene. The CDR3 protein is CASNRLAGESYEQYF. CDR3 bases: TGCGCCAGCAACCGACTAGCGGGGGAGTCCTACGAGCAGTACTTC.

This clone showed up just once. The J gene is TRBJ2-5, the V gene TRBV7-6; D gene unclear. V lost 1 base to trimming and J lost 3 bases, with 6 bases between them. The germline CDR1 and CDR2 sequences are SGHVS and FNYEAQ. CDR3 length: 13 residues. The CDR3 nucleotides are TGTGCCAGCAGCTTAGGCCAGAAAGAGACCCAGTACTTC. This codes for CASSLGQKETQYF.

This chain uses TRBV9 with TRBJ2-7; weak D call: TRBD2 (5 bases). The V and J ends lost 0 bases and 2 bases respectively, with 15 bases between them. Germline V gene lookup returns CDR1 SGDLS and CDR2 YYNGEE. The CDR3 loop spans 16 amino acids. The CDR3 sequence: CASSVASEVPTYEQYF. CDR3 in DNA: TGTGCCAGCAGCGTAGCGTCGGAGGTACCGACCTACGAGCAGTACTTC.

Notes on this clone: The same CDR3 also results from other DNA sequences found in this sample. Here the CDR3 DNA reads TGCGCCAGCAGCTTTCAGGGCCCCTACGAGCAGTACTTC. This codes for CASSFQGPYEQYF. The V call is TRBV5-1, the J call TRBJ2-7; a possible D gene is TRBD1 (5 bases). In germline, CDR1 is SGHRS, CDR2 YFSETQ. CDR3 length: 13 amino acids. The V end lost 2 bases, the J end lost 2 bases, and 8 bases lay between the germline ends.